Shown below are 25 T cell receptor beta chains from a single sample sequenced in a study of vaccination and CD4 T cells after COVID-19. These TCRs are of unknown antigen specificity. Described treatment: roughly 10-day PBMC culture with coronavirus spike peptide pools or control peptides (ViraFEST assay). Sequence data for DNA of cultured CD4+ T cells were generated by the Oncomine TCR Beta short-read assay. TCRdb redid the calling of the PCR reads with MiXCR, one entry per CDR3 protein. The table includes roughly 13,000 distinct CDR3 sequences, less than 70% detected once. The specimen was CD4+ T cells from blood, cultured in vitro. All receptors come from a human donor who had recovered from COVID-19.

The V and J genes are TRBV27 and TRBJ2-3; TRBD1 agrees at 9 bases. Germline CDR1 reads MNHEY; CDR2 reads SMNVEV (reference sequence). V dropped 4 bases and J dropped 0; count of bases not matched to a gene: 5. This CDR3 contains 16 residues. The CDR3 spells CASSWNRGPSTDTQYF. CDR3 in DNA: TGTGCCAGCAGTTGGAACAGGGGGCCCAGCACAGATACGCAGTATTTT.

This clonotype has more than one count but fewer than ten. This rearrangement joins TRBV20-1 to TRBJ1-2; D might be TRBD1 (5 bases). Germline V gene lookup returns CDR1 DFQATT and CDR2 SNEGSKA (reference sequence). V lost 3 bases and J 4 bases, leaving 15 bases between the germline ends. The CDR3 length is 14 residues. The CDR3 DNA follows: TGCAGTGCTAGCAGGGAGCCGAGCGGCTATGGCTACACCTTC. This encodes CSASREPSGYGYTF.

The chain employs TRBV11-2 and TRBJ2-7; 7 positions match TRBD2. V was clipped by 1 base and J by 3 bases; unmatched bases: 3. In germline, CDR1 is SGHAT, CDR2 FQNNGV. CDR3 length: 14 residues. This chain's CDR3 is CASSLGLADYEQYF. The CDR3, as DNA: TGTGCCAGCAGCTTAGGTCTAGCGGACTACGAGCAGTACTTC.

The V gene is TRBV30, the J gene TRBJ2-7; either TRBD1 or TRBD2 may fit D (5 bases each). Trimming took 5 bases from V and 3 from J, leaving 14 bases between them. The CDR3 consists of 13 residues. Germline loops: CDR1 GTSNPN, CDR2 SVGIG (reference sequence). For the CDR3, the DNA is TGTGCCTGGGATAGGGGACGGCACTACGAGCAGTACTTC. It specifies CAWDRGRHYEQYF.

The gene calls are TRBV10-2 and TRBJ2-1; TRBD2 aligns across 8 bases. Trimming at V came to 6 bases and at J to 7 bases, leaving 8 bases not matched to a gene. CDR3 length: 14 amino acids. Germline V gene sequence: CDR1 WSHSY, CDR2 SAAADI. The CDR3 DNA follows: TGCGCCAGCAGGGGGACTAGAGGACGGAATGAGCAGTTCTTC. It encodes CASRGTRGRNEQFF.

This clonotype was seen a handful of times. This chain connects TRBV6-1 to TRBJ2-7; D is undetermined. V lost 3 bases and J lost 1, with 10 bases in between. Germline V lookup: CDR1 MNHNS, CDR2 SASEGT. The CDR3 extends over 14 amino acids. The CDR3 is CASSESVWSYEQYF. In nucleotides, the CDR3 is TGTGCCAGCAGTGAGTCAGTGTGGTCCTACGAGCAGTACTTC.

The rearrangement joins TRBV28 to TRBJ1-5, with D uncertain. The CDR3 runs to 14 residues. Germline-derived CDR1 and CDR2 are MDHEN and SYDVKM. The V and J ends lost 8 bases and 0 bases respectively, with 11 bases between them. CDR3 sequence reads: CASRKSGSNQPQHF. CDR3 coding DNA: TGTGCCAGCCGAAAATCAGGTAGCAATCAGCCCCAGCATTTT.

V is TRBV7-9 and J is TRBJ2-7; the D gene is possibly TRBD2 (5 bases). The CDR3 has 13 amino acids. Trimming cost V 5 bases and J 5 bases, with 13 bases left between them. Per the germline V gene, CDR1 is SEHNR and CDR2 is FQNEAQ (reference sequence). In DNA, the CDR3 is TGTGCCAGCAGCCCAACTAGGTCGCACGAGCAGTACTTC. Translation gives CASSPTRSHEQYF.

The V call is TRBV12-3 or TRBV12-4, the J call TRBJ2-2; D is ambiguous. There are 13 residues in the CDR3. With 5 bases removed from V and 0 bases from J, the gap between germline ends came to 4 bases. CDR3 region: CASSPANTGELFF. The CDR3 DNA reads as TGTGCCAGCAGTCCGGCGAACACCGGGGAGCTGTTTTTT.

The V call is TRBV5-5, the J call TRBJ2-5, with D perhaps matching TRBD1 (5 bases). Trimming stripped 5 bases from V and 5 bases from J, with 16 bases between. Germline CDR1 and CDR2: SGHKS and YYEKEE (reference sequence). The CDR3 is 14 residues long. The CDR3 loop is CASSSTVPRETQYF. For the CDR3, the DNA is TGTGCCAGCAGTTCGACAGTCCCCCGGGAGACCCAGTACTTC.

This clonotype was seen more than once but under ten times. The chain carries TRBV20-1 and TRBJ2-3, with 7 positions matching TRBD1. V lost 2 bases and J lost 4; bases outside the gene matches: 6. The CDR3 is 14 residues long. Germline V gene data show CDR1 as DFQATT and CDR2 as SNEGSKA (reference sequence). The CDR3 spells CSARRQGVADTQYF. CDR3 coding DNA: TGCAGTGCTAGACGGCAGGGGGTAGCAGATACGCAGTATTTT.

V and J are TRBV2 and TRBJ2-7; no firm D call. V was shortened by 6 bases and J by 4 bases, with 16 bases between the two germline ends. CDR1 SNHLY and CDR2 FYNNEI come from the germline V gene. The CDR3 is 14 amino acids. The DNA for the CDR3 is TGTGCCAGCAGGAAAAACGGGCACGGGTACGAGCAGTACTTC. It is translated as CASRKNGHGYEQYF.

The V gene is TRBV19, the J gene TRBJ2-1; perhaps TRBD1 as D (5 bases). The CDR3 loop spans 17 amino acids. V dropped 4 bases and J dropped 15 bases, with 31 bases sitting between them. Per germline, CDR1 LNHDA and CDR2 SQIVND (reference sequence). The CDR3 DNA reads TGTGCCAGTAGTACATCCCACTCCAATTACCAGGGTTTAAAAAGGTTCTTC. Encoded protein: CASSTSHSNYQGLKRFF.

The CDR3 sequence is CASSLGLDSSTDTQYF. The CDR3 DNA reads as TGTGCCAGCAGCTTAGGGCTAGATTCCTCGACAGATACGCAGTATTTT. The genes are TRBV7-3 and TRBJ2-3; unclear D gene. Per the germline V gene, CDR1 is SGHTA and CDR2 is FQGTGA. V shed 2 bases and J shed 3 bases, with 15 bases lying between them. There are 16 residues in the CDR3.

J is TRBJ2-7 and V is TRBV14, with D hard to call. Germline V gives CDR1 SGHDN, CDR2 FVKESK. The CDR3 contains 14 residues. The germline V and J ends were trimmed by 1 base and 0 bases, with 7 bases remaining between them. The CDR3 DNA reads as TGTGCCAGCAGCCAAGGACTGAGCTCCTACGAGCAGTACTTC. Translated: CASSQGLSSYEQYF.

J is TRBJ2-6 and V is TRBV12-3 or TRBV12-4; D is undetermined. The length of the CDR3 is 17 residues. V gave up 6 bases and J gave up 0 bases, with 15 bases separating them. CDR3 residues: CASSLSPRSSGANVLTF. In DNA, the CDR3 is TGTGCCAGCAGCCTGAGCCCTAGAAGCTCTGGGGCCAACGTCCTGACTTTC.

J is TRBJ2-1 and V is TRBV7-2; 9 nucleotides align to TRBD2. This CDR3 has 16 amino acids. The germline V gene encodes CDR1 SGHTA and CDR2 FQGNSA. The V gene end was trimmed by 2 bases and the J gene end by 8 bases; junction bases not matched to a gene: 10. The CDR3 bases are TGTGCCAGCAGCTTATTAAATTCTGGGACTAGCTATGAGCAGTTCTTC. Residues: CASSLLNSGTSYEQFF.

The chain has TRBV9 and TRBJ2-7; D could derive from TRBD1 or TRBD2 (5 bases each). This CDR3 has 14 amino acids. Germline CDR1 reads SGDLS; CDR2 reads YYNGEE. Trimming took off 3 bases at V and 0 bases at J, with 10 bases between the two ends. The CDR3 region is CASSGDGNSYEQYF. DNA for the CDR3: TGTGCCAGCAGCGGGGACGGAAACTCCTACGAGCAGTACTTC.

This clonotype was counted only a few times. The chain has TRBV20-1 and TRBJ2-5; D not certain. Germline V gene sequence: CDR1 DFQATT, CDR2 SNEGSKA (reference sequence). The CDR3 runs 14 residues. V lost 0 bases, J lost 2 bases, and 10 bases lay in between. CDR3 in amino acids: CSARDSVKQETQYF. CDR3 sequence (DNA): TGCAGTGCTAGAGATTCAGTAAAACAAGAGACCCAGTACTTC.

By share of the sample, this clonotype is medium-sized. This sequence joins TRBV6-4 and TRBJ2-2; 7 bases agree with TRBD1. V shed 3 bases and J 7 bases; nucleotides not matched to a gene: 5. Germline CDR1 MRHNA, CDR2 SNTAGT. The CDR3 length is 14 residues. The CDR3 is CASSDGTDSGELFF. The CDR3 region has the DNA TGTGCCAGCAGTGATGGGACAGACAGCGGGGAGCTGTTTTTT.

This clonotype was picked up a small number of times. The chain couples TRBV24-1 to TRBJ2-1, with D tentatively TRBD1 (6 bases). In germline, CDR1 is KGHDR, CDR2 SFDVKD. The length of the CDR3 is 15 residues. With 3 bases removed from V and 1 base from J, the gap between germline ends came to 9 bases. Here the CDR3 reads CATSDAQGSYNEQFF. In DNA form, the CDR3 reads TGTGCCACCAGTGATGCACAGGGATCCTACAATGAGCAGTTCTTC.

The gene calls are TRBV12-3 or TRBV12-4 and TRBJ2-7; D may correspond to TRBD1 or TRBD2 (6 bases each). This CDR3 has 14 residues. Trimming removed 8 bases at V and 7 bases at J, with 21 bases between. The DNA for the CDR3 is TGTGCCAGCTCCCAAGTGTGGGGGGCGGGTGAGCAGTACTTC. This gives the protein CASSQVWGAGEQYF.

The chain uses TRBV18 and TRBJ2-7, with D maybe TRBD2 (5 bases). The CDR3 has 15 amino acids. Trimming left V 2 bases short and J 3 bases short, with 14 bases between. CDR1 and CDR2 from the germline V gene are KGHSH and LQKENI. CDR3 sequence (DNA): TGTGCCAGCTCACCAGATACGCGGGCTGGCTACGAGCAGTACTTC. This gives the protein CASSPDTRAGYEQYF.

The gene calls are TRBV6-4 and TRBJ2-3; 8 bases map to TRBD2. From germline, CDR1 is MRHNA and CDR2 SNTAGT. CDR3 length: 15 residues. J gave up 6 bases and V 3 bases, and 8 bases lay outside the gene matches. CDR3 nucleotides: TGTGCCAGCAGTGAGGGGCGGGAGGTGACGGATACGCAGTATTTT. Encoded protein: CASSEGREVTDTQYF.

The rearrangement links TRBV6-1 to TRBJ2-2; D is possibly TRBD1 or TRBD2 (5 bases each). This CDR3 is 14 amino acids long. V dropped 5 bases and J dropped 7 bases, with 14 bases sitting between them. Germline loops: CDR1 MNHNS, CDR2 SASEGT. The DNA for the CDR3 is TGTGCCAGCAGTCCTTTGAGGGGAATCGGGGAGCTGTTTTTT. This gives the protein CASSPLRGIGELFF.